These 30 T cell receptor beta chains originate from one sample sequenced in a study of OX40 agonist ivuxolimab in advanced cancers. The method was the immunoSEQ multiplex PCR assay. Imported from immuneACCESS, the table was reduced by TCRdb to in-frame sequences with V and J called. These copies leave out some clones; in studies compared against another copy, an unresolved V gene accounts for under half, and the cause of the remainder is not known. The sample data list roughly 48,000 clones, and over 85% of these were observed just once. Together, the top ten hold roughly 48% of the sample. The sample consisted of CD4+ or CD8+ T cells sorted from blood, taken in a trial of the OX40 agonist ivuxolimab. All receptors come from an adult with an advanced solid tumor such as melanoma, head and neck, liver or kidney cancer.

The CDR3 nucleotides are TGTGCCAGCAGTTGGGGACAGGGTCTGGTTGAGCAGTTCTTC. Encoded protein: CASSWGQGLVEQFF. The chain combines TRBV14 with TRBJ2-1, with 9 positions matching TRBD1. CDR3 length: 14 amino acids. Looked up from germline, CDR1 is SGHDN and CDR2 is FVKESK. The V and J ends lost 6 bases and 9 bases, in that order; junction bases with no gene match: 9.

J is TRBJ2-4 and V is TRBV9, with no clear D. The CDR3 covers 15 residues. Germline V gene lookup returns CDR1 SGDLS and CDR2 YYNGEE. V was pared by 4 bases and J by 0 bases, with 11 bases between. The CDR3 coding sequence is TGTGCCAGCAGCCCCGGTAATCTAGCCAAAAACATTCAGTACTTC. Its protein is CASSPGNLAKNIQYF.

The chain has TRBV27 and TRBJ2-7, with no clear D. Trimming removed 2 bases at V and 4 bases at J, with 12 bases between. Germline CDR1 and CDR2: MNHEY and SMNVEV (reference sequence). There are 14 residues in the CDR3. CDR3 loop: CASSLSPDGYEQYF. The CDR3, as DNA: TGTGCCAGCAGTTTAAGTCCCGACGGGTACGAGCAGTACTTC.

The rearrangement joins TRBV4-1 to TRBJ2-7, with D perhaps matching TRBD2 (5 bases). This CDR3 has 12 residues. Trimming stripped 3 bases from V and 4 bases from J, with 7 bases between. Germline CDR1 MGHRA, CDR2 YSYEKL. The CDR3, as DNA: TGCGCCAGCAGCCATACGGGGTACGAGCAGTACTTC. Its translation: CASSHTGYEQYF.

The rearrangement uses TRBV5-5 and TRBJ2-7; D is perhaps TRBD1 (6 bases). The CDR3 sequence is 14 residues long. V lost 4 bases and J 0 bases, leaving 11 bases between the germline ends. Germline V lookup: CDR1 SGHKS, CDR2 YYEKEE (reference sequence). In nucleotides, the CDR3 is TGTGCCAGCAGCCGGACAGCTACCTCCTACGAGCAGTACTTC. This translates into CASSRTATSYEQYF.

CDR3 in amino acids: CASSLSPRGVEETQYF. The CDR3 DNA is TGTGCCAGCAGTTTATCCCCGCGGGGGGTAGAAGAGACCCAGTACTTC. The genes are TRBV28 and TRBJ2-5; 8 nucleotides line up with TRBD2. Germline V gene lookup returns CDR1 MDHEN and CDR2 SYDVKM. Trimming removed 1 base from V and 3 bases from J; junction bases left unmatched: 7. The CDR3 loop spans 16 amino acids.

The chain carries TRBV29-1 and TRBJ2-1; D remains unclear. Germline assignment: CDR1 SQVTM and CDR2 ANQGSEA. The CDR3 has 13 residues. Trimming shortened V by 7 bases and J by 1 base, and 11 bases separated the two germline ends. DNA for the CDR3: TGCAGCGATATCCGACAATCCTACAATGAGCAGTTCTTC. Translation: CSDIRQSYNEQFF.

This chain connects TRBV29-1 to TRBJ2-7, with 8 positions matching TRBD2. This CDR3 is 12 amino acids long. The V segment lost 6 bases and the J segment 3 bases; nucleotides outside the gene matches: 4. From germline, CDR1 is SQVTM and CDR2 ANQGSEA. As DNA, the CDR3 is TGCAGCGTCATAGCGGGGAACTACGAGCAGTACTTC. This sequence encodes CSVIAGNYEQYF.

This chain uses TRBV27 with TRBJ2-2; 11 nucleotides agree with TRBD2. The CDR3 is made up of 14 amino acids. Per germline, CDR1 MNHEY and CDR2 SMNVEV (reference sequence). Unmatched junction bases numbered 6, after V lost 11 bases and J lost 4 bases. DNA of the CDR3: TGTGCCTGCGGACTAGCGGGTTTCACCGGGGAGCTGTTTTTT. It yields the protein CACGLAGFTGELFF.

The rearrangement uses TRBV21-1 and TRBJ1-3; no DNA check was done on the table's D call, TRBD1. TRBV21-1 is designated a pseudogene. The CDR3 has 17 amino acids. CDR3 in amino acids: CASSKRQGAYSGNTIYF. The CDR3 region has the DNA TGTGCCAGCAGCAAAAGGCAGGGGGCGTACTCTGGAAACACCATATATTTT.

The V gene is TRBV7-7, the J gene TRBJ2-1, with 9 bases identical to TRBD2. The CDR3 loop spans 17 amino acids. The germline V gene encodes CDR1 SSHAT and CDR2 FNYEAQ (reference sequence). With 3 bases clipped from V and 9 bases from J, the junction kept 15 bases outside the gene matches. This chain's CDR3 is CASSLYAGGGAGSEQFF. The CDR3 DNA is TGTGCCAGCAGCTTGTACGCTGGCGGGGGGGCGGGCAGTGAGCAGTTCTTC.

The chain carries TRBV13 and TRBJ2-3, with D uncertain. Germline V gene data show CDR1 as PRHDT and CDR2 as FYEKMQ (reference sequence). V was trimmed by 6 bases and J by 4 bases, leaving 8 bases between them. This CDR3 has 12 amino acids. CDR3 protein: CASRVIPDTQYF. CDR3 DNA sequence: TGTGCCAGCAGGGTGATCCCAGATACGCAGTATTTT.

This chain uses TRBV2 with TRBJ1-1, with D hard to call. Trimming shortened V by 0 bases and J by 4 bases, and 12 bases separated the two germline ends. The germline V gene encodes CDR1 SNHLY and CDR2 FYNNEI. There are 15 residues in the CDR3. Here the CDR3 DNA reads TGTGCCAGCAGTGAAGCGTACGGGGTAGGCACTGAAGCTTTCTTT. This encodes CASSEAYGVGTEAFF. The full variable domain, rest sourced from reference TRBV2 and TRBJ1-1, is EPEVTQTPSHQVTQMGQEVILRCVPISNHLYFYWYRQILGQKVEFLVSFYNNEISEKSEIFDDQFSVERPDGSNFTLKIRSTKLEDSAMYFCASSEAYGVGTEAFFGQGTRLTVV.

J is TRBJ1-2 and V is TRBV5-1; 9 nucleotides align to TRBD1. The CDR3 is 15 residues long. CDR1 and CDR2 (germline): SGHRS, YFSETQ. Losses at the gene ends were 4 bases for V and 3 bases for J; bases not matched to a gene: 7. The CDR3 DNA sequence: TGCGCCAGCAGCGAACAGGACAGGGGAGACTATGGCTACACCTTC. This encodes CASSEQDRGDYGYTF.

The chain recombines TRBV6-1 with TRBJ2-7; D remains ambiguous. CDR3 size: 13 residues. Trimming took off 1 base at V and 2 bases at J, with 6 bases between the two ends. CDR1 is MNHNS, CDR2 SASEGT, per germline. CDR3 in amino acids: CASSEEQTYEQYF. CDR3 coding DNA: TGTGCCAGCAGTGAAGAGCAAACCTACGAGCAGTACTTC.

The V call is TRBV5-4, the J call TRBJ2-7; TRBD1 matches at 7 bases. V dropped 0 bases and J dropped 6; count of bases not matched to a gene: 9. Germline loops: CDR1 SGHNT, CDR2 YYREEE (reference sequence). The CDR3 is made up of 15 amino acids. The CDR3 reads CASSLGSTGTLEQYF. CDR3 bases: TGTGCCAGCAGCTTGGGGTCGACAGGGACCCTCGAGCAGTACTTC.

The chain carries TRBV7-2 and TRBJ2-7; a weak D match, TRBD2 (6 bases). There are 15 residues in the CDR3. CDR1 is SGHTA and CDR2 is FQGNSA in the germline V gene. Deletions cut 5 bases from V and 3 bases from J, with 17 bases between. Here the CDR3 reads CASSPSTIADYEQYF. Here the CDR3 DNA reads TGTGCCAGCAGCCCCTCGACCATAGCGGACTACGAGCAGTACTTC. Using reference TRBV7-2 and TRBJ2-7 for the parts outside the CDR3, the full variable domain is GAGVSQSPSNKVTEKGKDVELRCDPISGHTALYWYRQSLGQGLEFLIYFQGNSAPDKSGLPSDRFSAERTGGSVSTLTIQRTQQEDSAVYLCASSPSTIADYEQYFGPGTRLTVT.

The chain joins TRBV27 to TRBJ1-6; possibly TRBD1 for D (6 bases). Trimming took off 0 bases at V and 4 bases at J, with 10 bases between the two ends. The CDR3 length is 16 residues. The germline V gene encodes CDR1 MNHEY and CDR2 SMNVEV (reference sequence). The CDR3 bases are TGTGCCAGCAGTTTATCGGACAGCACATATAATTCACCCCTCCACTTT. This sequence encodes CASSLSDSTYNSPLHF.

CDR3 DNA: TGTGCCAGCAGCCCCCCAGGACAGAACACTGAAGCTTTCTTT. It specifies CASSPPGQNTEAFF. This sequence joins TRBV11-3 and TRBJ1-1; perhaps TRBD1 as D (5 bases). Germline V CDR1 and CDR2: SGHNT, YENEEA. The CDR3 runs to 14 residues. Trimming pared 5 bases from V and 1 base from J, leaving 11 bases between.

The CDR3 DNA reads as TGTGCCAGCAGCGCACAACAGGGGTCGAACACTGAAGCTTTCTTT. It yields the protein CASSAQQGSNTEAFF. The chain uses TRBV7-9 and TRBJ1-1, with 7 nucleotides matching TRBD1. CDR1 and CDR2 from the germline V gene are SEHNR and FQNEAQ (reference sequence). The CDR3 loop spans 15 amino acids. J was trimmed by 1 base and V by 5 bases; bases with no gene match: 7.

The table lists this clone with a few counts. This chain links TRBV5-1 with TRBJ2-6; 8 bases line up with TRBD2. Germline loops: CDR1 SGHRS, CDR2 YFSETQ. The CDR3 is 24 amino acids. The V gene end was trimmed by 4 bases and the J gene end by 1 base; junction bases not matched to a gene: 28. The CDR3 protein is CASSGGRGSGGLGAGFSGANVLTF. The CDR3 nucleotides are TGCGCCAGCAGCGGGGGCCGAGGGAGCGGGGGCCTGGGAGCGGGTTTTTCTGGGGCCAACGTCCTGACTTTC.

Comment on this clone: At one end, the junction sequence differs from germline, possibly due to a read error. This chain connects TRBV5-4 to TRBJ1-1; 7 nucleotides line up with TRBD1. From germline, CDR1 is SGHNT and CDR2 YYREEE (reference sequence). The CDR3 runs 12 residues. The CDR3 region has the DNA TGTGCCAGCAGCCAGGGGGGTACTGACGCTTTCTTT. As protein: CASSQGGTDAFF. The full variable domain, with the rest looked up from reference TRBV5-4 and TRBJ1-1, is ETGVTQSPTHLIKTRGQQVTLRCSSQSGHNTVSWYQQALGQGPQFIFQYYREEENGRGNFPPRFSGLQFPNYSSELNVNALELDDSALYLCASSQGGTDAFFGQGTRLTVV.

The CDR3 region has the DNA TGTGCCAGCAGCTTTGCGCGACTAGCGGGGGGCCGAGGCACAGATACGCAGTATTTT. The encoded protein is CASSFARLAGGRGTDTQYF. The chain combines TRBV12-1 with TRBJ2-3; the table's D call TRBD2 went unverified against the DNA. TRBV12-1 is marked as a pseudogene. The CDR3 extends over 19 amino acids.

This rearrangement joins TRBV27 to TRBJ1-1; TRBD1 matches 9 bases. This CDR3 contains 14 residues. Germline values: CDR1 MNHEY, CDR2 SMNVEV (reference sequence). With 5 bases clipped from V and 6 bases from J, the junction kept 7 bases outside the gene matches. The CDR3, as DNA: TGTGCCAGCAGTCACGGGACAGGGAGGTCTGAAGCTTTCTTT. Amino acid sequence: CASSHGTGRSEAFF.

This chain links TRBV5-1 with TRBJ2-1, with D uncertain. CDR3 length: 15 residues. V lost 0 bases to trimming and J lost 0 bases, with 7 bases between them. Germline values: CDR1 SGHRS, CDR2 YFSETQ. CDR3 in DNA: TGCGCCAGCAGCTTGGTAGAGAGCTCCTACAATGAGCAGTTCTTC. It is translated as CASSLVESSYNEQFF.

The genes are TRBV2 and TRBJ2-3, with a weak D call TRBD1 (5 bases). Germline-derived CDR1 and CDR2 are SNHLY and FYNNEI. The CDR3 covers 12 residues. Trimming removed 8 bases at V and 5 bases at J, with 11 bases between. Written as DNA, the CDR3 is TGTGCCAGCCTCAGCCAGGGAGATACGCAGTATTTT. This translates into CASLSQGDTQYF.

V gene TRBV28 combines with J gene TRBJ2-7, with D possibly matching TRBD1 (6 bases). The germline gives CDR1 MDHEN, CDR2 SYDVKM. Trimming shortened V by 3 bases and J by 2 bases, and 11 bases separated the two germline ends. This CDR3 is 14 amino acids long. Here the CDR3 DNA reads TGTGCCAGCAGTTTCCGGGACACCCCCTACGAGCAGTACTTC. Translation: CASSFRDTPYEQYF.

V gene TRBV2 combines with J gene TRBJ2-7; 8 nucleotides agree with TRBD1. J was trimmed by 5 bases and V by 5 bases; bases with no gene match: 5. CDR3 length: 13 amino acids. Germline V CDR1 and CDR2: SNHLY, FYNNEI. CDR3 protein: CASSYDRGDEQYF. In nucleotides, the CDR3 is TGTGCCAGCAGTTATGACAGGGGAGACGAGCAGTACTTC.

The gene calls are TRBV5-5 and TRBJ2-7, with 7 bases aligning to TRBD1. Unmatched junction bases numbered 4, after V lost 5 bases and J lost 2 bases. The V gene's germline CDR1 is SGHKS and CDR2 YYEKEE (reference sequence). The CDR3 spans 13 residues. The CDR3: CASRPDRTYEQYF. CDR3 bases: TGTGCCAGCAGACCGGACAGGACCTACGAGCAGTACTTC.

The rearrangement uses TRBV15 and TRBJ2-1, with 12 bases aligning to TRBD2. Germline V gene lookup returns CDR1 LNHNV and CDR2 YYDKDF (reference sequence). The CDR3 is 21 amino acids. V was pared by 0 bases and J by 4 bases, with 16 bases of the junction left unmatched. The CDR3 here is CATSRDTSGATSGGPYNEQFF. The CDR3 DNA reads as TGTGCCACCAGCAGAGATACATCAGGGGCCACTAGCGGGGGGCCTTACAATGAGCAGTTCTTC.